This T cell receptor beta chain stems from a study of T cells expressing NK-cell markers. Study background: Each TCR beta repertoire originated in sorted T cells that were CD3+CD56+NKG2C+, CD3+CD56+NKG2C- or CD3+CD56-NKG2C+. Seven sequenced donors out of eight were HCMV-seropositive, one seronegative. Overall study findings and caveats: More than five donors showed dominant NKG2C+ clonotypes comprising about 1.0-8% of their CD8+ T cells. Also leading the CD3+CD56-NKG2C+ fraction in a few donors were these clonotypes.

Germline lookup yields CDR1 SEHNR and CDR2 FQNEAQ (reference sequence). The CDR3 runs 15 residues. For this clonotype: As yet, its antigen is unknown.

TCRdb reprocessed the 5' RACE reads and stores each CDR3 protein as one record, lacking DNA. Listed are under 500,000 distinct CDR3 sequences; 6% to 8% falls within the top ten. The chain carries TRBV7-9 and TRBJ2-1. Sequenced: blood T cells: a sorted CD56 or NKG2C T cell subset, CD4+ or CD8+ T cells, or bulk PBMC T cells (not recorded which). The receptor's source is a woman between 18 and 70 years old in good health. The CDR3 spells CASSNLGGSYNEQFF.